The 22 T cell receptor beta chains given below trace back to one sample, sequenced in a study of molecular identifiers for immune sequencing clone quantification. TCRdb reprocessed the PCR reads via MiXCR and lists one record per CDR3 protein. The table lists 7,000 to 8,000 distinct CDR3 sequences, 35% of them singletons. Specimen: naive CD8+ T cells from blood, with Jurkat cell RNA spiked in. The sample's subset: FACS-sorted CD8+CD4-CCR7+CD45RA+ naive T cells. These receptors were taken from a human donor in good health. Some libraries in this study had Jurkat cell RNA spiked in.

As for this clonotype: A much larger clone lies one base from this, so it may be a read error. The chain employs TRBV2 and TRBJ2-2; 8 nucleotides agree with TRBD2. The CDR3 extends over 15 amino acids. The germline V gene has CDR1 SNHLY and CDR2 FYNNEI. V shed 5 bases and J 1 base; nucleotides not matched to a gene: 3. The CDR3 here is CASSRTSRNTGELFF. CDR3 DNA sequence: TGTGCCAGCAGTAGGACTAGCAGGAACACCGGGGAGCTGTTTTTT.

This clonotype was observed a handful of times. The J gene is TRBJ1-1, the V gene TRBV13; D is undetermined. Trimming removed 5 bases at V and 3 bases at J, with 10 bases between. CDR3 size: 13 residues. The germline V gene encodes CDR1 PRHDT and CDR2 FYEKMQ (reference sequence). The CDR3 nucleotides read TGTGCCAGCAGCACCCAATGGGACACTGAAGCTTTCTTT. This encodes CASSTQWDTEAFF.

The chain recombines TRBV21-1 with TRBJ1-5; TRBD1 is the table's D call and was not checked against the DNA. TRBV21-1 is a pseudogene locus. This CDR3 has 16 amino acids. CDR3 sequence reads: CASSLIHRDRRRPQHF. The CDR3 nucleotides read TGTGCCAGCAGCCTGATACACCGGGACCGGAGGCGGCCCCAGCATTTT.

The CDR3 coding sequence is TGTGCCAGCACCTCGAATTCACCCCTCCACTTT. Its translation: CASTSNSPLHF. The chain has TRBV6-2 or TRBV6-3 and TRBJ1-6, with D uncertain. Germline CDR1 reads MNHEY; CDR2 reads SVGEGT. This CDR3 has 11 amino acids. Trimming took 7 bases from V and 7 from J, leaving 5 bases between them.

This clonotype is termed medium-sized. The V and J genes are TRBV7-2 and TRBJ2-7; no clear D. V gave up 4 bases and J gave up 0 bases, with 13 bases separating them. CDR3 length equals 15 residues. Per the germline V gene, CDR1 is SGHTA and CDR2 is FQGNSA. The CDR3 nucleotides read TGTGCCAGCAGCTCCCCTATTTCCAGCTCCTACGAGCAGTACTTC. Translated, it gives CASSSPISSSYEQYF.

The V call is TRBV20-1, the J call TRBJ1-5, with 7 bases aligning to TRBD1. Germline-derived CDR1 and CDR2 are DFQATT and SNEGSKA (reference sequence). The CDR3 has 13 residues. The trim removed 6 bases at V and 6 bases at J, leaving 8 bases unmatched. The CDR3 loop is CSADDRETQPQHF. The DNA for the CDR3 is TGCAGTGCCGACGACAGGGAGACTCAGCCCCAGCATTTT.

In regard to this clonotype: Since a much larger clone is just one base distant, this may be a read error. The chain employs TRBV7-8 and TRBJ2-3; a possible D gene is TRBD1 (5 bases). From germline, CDR1 is SGHVS and CDR2 FQNEAQ. V lost 3 bases, J lost 3 bases, and 10 bases lay in between. The CDR3 is made up of 14 amino acids. The CDR3: CASSFLRQTDTQYF. The CDR3 nucleotides are TGTGCCAGCAGCTTTTTAAGACAGACAGATACGCAGTATTTT.

Points on this clonotype: Germline is not matched at one junction end, which may reflect a read error. The rearrangement uses TRBV7-8 and TRBJ1-3; a weak D match, TRBD1 (6 bases). The germline gives CDR1 SGHVS, CDR2 FQNEAQ. The CDR3 sequence is 15 residues long. The CDR3 protein is CASSFLGGSGNTKYF. For the CDR3, the DNA is TGTGCCAGCAGCTTCCTAGGGGGAAGCGGAAACACCAAATATTTT. The whole variable domain, filled in from reference TRBV7-8 and TRBJ1-3, reads GAGVSQSPRYKVAKRGQDVALRCDPISGHVSLFWYQQALGQGPEFLTYFQNEAQLDKSGLPSDRFFAERPEGSVSTLKIQRTQQEDSAVYLCASSFLGGSGNTKYFGEGSWLTVV.

In the case of this clonotype: Likely a read error: the CDR3 ends without its conserved phenylalanine or tryptophan. The rearrangement joins TRBV3-1 to TRBJ2-3; unclear D gene. CDR1 is LGHDT, CDR2 YNNKEL, per germline (reference sequence). The CDR3 sequence is 14 residues long. Between the trimmed V and J ends, which lost 0 bases and 4 bases, there was a span of 8 bases. The CDR3: CASSQDFGADTQYS. In DNA, the CDR3 is TGTGCCAGCAGCCAAGATTTTGGCGCAGATACGCAGTATTCT.

By share, this clonotype ranks as medium-sized. This chain joins TRBV6-2 or TRBV6-3 and TRBJ2-3; D is possibly TRBD1 or TRBD2 (5 bases each). Germline lookup yields CDR1 MNHEY and CDR2 SVGEGT. CDR3 size: 14 residues. The V gene lost 7 bases and the J gene lost 5 bases, with 16 bases spanning the gap. The CDR3 region is CASTDWGSEDTQYF. CDR3 in DNA: TGTGCCAGCACTGACTGGGGGAGTGAAGATACGCAGTATTTT.

This chain links TRBV11-3 with TRBJ2-3, with D maybe TRBD2 (6 bases). The germline V gene has CDR1 SGHNT and CDR2 YENEEA. Between the trimmed V and J ends, which lost 3 bases and 5 bases, there was a span of 12 bases. The CDR3 runs to 14 residues. CDR3 sequence: CASSFREHGDTQYF. CDR3 DNA sequence: TGTGCCAGCAGCTTTCGGGAGCACGGAGATACGCAGTATTTT.

This clonotype is classed as medium-sized. An end of the junction differs from the germline gene, which may be a read error. This sequence joins TRBV11-2 and TRBJ2-7; the D gene is possibly TRBD2 (6 bases). CDR1 is SGHAT and CDR2 is FQNNGV in the germline V gene. This CDR3 spans 13 amino acids. CDR3 residues: CASSLAGSYEQYF. In DNA, the CDR3 is TGCGCCAGCAGCTTGGCCGGGAGCTACGAGCAGTACTTC.

The chain links TRBV24-1 to TRBJ2-3; D possibly uses TRBD1 or TRBD2 (5 bases each). CDR1 is KGHDR, CDR2 SFDVKD, per germline. V was trimmed by 3 bases and J by 5 bases, leaving 14 bases between them. The CDR3 length is 15 residues. The CDR3 nucleotides are TGTGCCACCAGTGATGGCCGGGACCTGGAAGATACGCAGTATTTT. Its translation: CATSDGRDLEDTQYF.

This clonotype was seen a few times. The rearrangement uses TRBV27 and TRBJ1-5, with D hard to call. V lost 3 bases and J 6 bases, leaving 6 bases between the germline ends. The CDR3 totals 12 residues. Germline V gene sequence: CDR1 MNHEY, CDR2 SMNVEV (reference sequence). As DNA, the CDR3 is TGTGCCAGCAGTTTGGAGCCTCAGCCCCAGCATTTT. Translation: CASSLEPQPQHF.

The rearrangement joins TRBV12-3 or TRBV12-4 to TRBJ1-5; D is possibly TRBD1 (5 bases). Trimming removed 5 bases at V and 2 bases at J, with 10 bases between. The CDR3 covers 14 residues. As DNA, the CDR3 is TGTGCCAGCAGTCCGGACATGGGCAATCAGCCCCAGCATTTT. This translates into CASSPDMGNQPQHF.

This clonotype was observed a handful of times. V gene TRBV4-3 combines with J gene TRBJ2-1; TRBD2 matches 9 bases. The length of the CDR3 is 15 residues. Germline V gives CDR1 LGHNA, CDR2 YSLEER. V was pared by 4 bases and J by 7 bases, with 8 bases of the junction left unmatched. The CDR3 region is CASSLGTSSDNEQFF. The CDR3 DNA sequence: TGCGCCAGCAGCCTAGGGACTAGCTCAGATAATGAGCAGTTCTTC.

This clonotype was picked up a small number of times. CDR3 DNA sequence: TGCAGCGTTGGCGGGACAGGGGGCACGGAATGGAACACTGAAGCTTTCTTT. Translating gives CSVGGTGGTEWNTEAFF. The chain links TRBV29-1 to TRBJ1-1; 12 bases agree with TRBD1. V was clipped by 4 bases and J by 1 base; unmatched bases: 10. CDR3 size: 17 residues. Germline values: CDR1 SQVTM, CDR2 ANQGSEA.

This clonotype occurred a few times. This rearrangement joins TRBV7-2 to TRBJ2-1; TRBD2 aligns across 9 bases. Germline lookup yields CDR1 SGHTA and CDR2 FQGNSA. V lost 5 bases to trimming and J lost 14 bases; unmatched junction nucleotides: 4. CDR3 length: 11 residues. The CDR3 nucleotides read TGTGCCAGCAGCCTTGAGCGGGAGGAGTTCTTC. Residues: CASSLEREEFF.

This clonotype occurred a few times. This chain connects TRBV20-1 to TRBJ1-1; D is unclear. The germline CDR1 and CDR2 sequences are DFQATT and SNEGSKA (reference sequence). The CDR3 contains 15 residues. V lost 4 bases to trimming and J lost 6 bases, with 21 bases between them. The CDR3 spells CSAKVGVWANAEAFF. The CDR3 bases are TGCAGTGCTAAGGTCGGGGTTTGGGCCAACGCTGAAGCTTTCTTT.

Judged by abundance, this clonotype is medium-sized. The CDR3 coding sequence is TGTGCCAGCAGCTTAGCGCTCATAAACATTCAGTACTTC. Translation gives CASSLALINIQYF. V and J are TRBV7-9 and TRBJ2-4, with D uncertain. V was shortened by 0 bases and J by 6 bases, with 6 bases between the two germline ends. Germline-derived CDR1 and CDR2 are SEHNR and FQNEAQ (reference sequence). The CDR3 is made up of 13 amino acids.

This chain's CDR3 is CASSLTRGLTGELFF. The CDR3 region has the DNA TGTGCCAGCAGTTTAACCAGGGGGTTAACCGGGGAGCTGTTTTTT. V is TRBV28 and J is TRBJ2-2; the match to TRBD1 covers 7 bases. This CDR3 is 15 amino acids long. The germline CDR1 and CDR2 sequences are MDHEN and SYDVKM. The trim removed 2 bases at V and 5 bases at J, leaving 5 bases unmatched.

This clonotype was observed a few times. The rearrangement joins TRBV28 to TRBJ2-3; tentatively, D is TRBD2 (5 bases). V gave up 3 bases and J gave up 2 bases, with 12 bases separating them. The V gene's germline CDR1 is MDHEN and CDR2 SYDVKM. CDR3 length: 15 residues. The CDR3 reads CASSFALAFTDTQYF. CDR3 DNA: TGTGCCAGCAGTTTCGCCCTAGCCTTCACAGATACGCAGTATTTT.